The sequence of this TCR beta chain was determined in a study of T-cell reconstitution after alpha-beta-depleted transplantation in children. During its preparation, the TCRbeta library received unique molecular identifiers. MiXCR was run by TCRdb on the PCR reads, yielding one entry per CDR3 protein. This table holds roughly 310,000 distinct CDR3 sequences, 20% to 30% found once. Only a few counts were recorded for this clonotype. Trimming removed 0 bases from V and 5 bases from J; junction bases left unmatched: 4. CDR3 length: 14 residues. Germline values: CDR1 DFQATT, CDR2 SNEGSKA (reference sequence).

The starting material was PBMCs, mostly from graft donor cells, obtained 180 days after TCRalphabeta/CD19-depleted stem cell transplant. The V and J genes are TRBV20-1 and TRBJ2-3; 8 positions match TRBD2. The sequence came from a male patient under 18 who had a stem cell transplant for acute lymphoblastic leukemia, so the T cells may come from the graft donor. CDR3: CSARDTSGLDTQYF. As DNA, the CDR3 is TGCAGTGCTAGAGATACTAGCGGCTTAGATACGCAGTATTTT.